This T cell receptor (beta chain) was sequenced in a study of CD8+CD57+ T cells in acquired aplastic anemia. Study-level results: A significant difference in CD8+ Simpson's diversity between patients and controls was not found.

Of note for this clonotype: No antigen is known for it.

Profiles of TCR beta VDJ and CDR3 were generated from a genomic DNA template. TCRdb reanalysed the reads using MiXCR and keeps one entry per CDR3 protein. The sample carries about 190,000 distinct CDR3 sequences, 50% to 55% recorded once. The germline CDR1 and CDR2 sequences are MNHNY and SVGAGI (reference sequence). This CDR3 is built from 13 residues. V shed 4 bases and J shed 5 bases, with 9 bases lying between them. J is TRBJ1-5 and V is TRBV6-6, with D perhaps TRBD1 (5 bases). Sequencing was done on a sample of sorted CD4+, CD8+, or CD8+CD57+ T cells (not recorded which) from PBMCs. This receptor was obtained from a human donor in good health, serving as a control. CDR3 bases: TGTGCCAGCAGTTCGGGGGAGGATCAGCCCCAGCATTTT. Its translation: CASSSGEDQPQHF.